This TCR beta chain derives from a study of T cell repertoires in cytomegalovirus infection. Notes on the study in general: Dominating the ex vivo response were HLA-C-restricted CMV-specific TCR beta clonotypes. Public TCR beta family frequency separated CMV-and-HLA carriers, including in an independent cohort.

This clonotype was counted many times. Its antigen is currently unknown. TCRdb re-derived calls from the reads in MiXCR, one entry per CDR3 protein. Altogether just under 300,000 distinct CDR3 sequences are present, around 10% being singletons, with the ten largest covering 2.5%. CDR3 length: 13 amino acids. With 1 base removed from V and 10 bases from J, the gap between germline ends came to 8 bases. Germline V gene data show CDR1 as SEHNR and CDR2 as FQNEAQ (reference sequence). The sequence was obtained from a human donor in good health (CMV status not recorded). Some clones in this sample may be carry-over from other donors' samples. Sequenced material: PBMCs. The chain links TRBV7-9 to TRBJ1-6; D is unclear. The CDR3 sequence: CASSLGLGSPLHF. CDR3 coding DNA: TGTGCCAGCAGCTTAGGTCTTGGATCACCCCTCCACTTT.